This is a list of T cell receptor beta chains from one sample in a study of cytomegalovirus exposure and HLA in healthy donors. The method was immunoSEQ multiplex PCR; TCRdb's version includes in-frame clones alone and lacks a portion of them. The sample holds 70,000 to 100,000 clones, over 70% seen once. The material sequenced was PBMCs. The source of these receptors is a woman aged 45-60 years in good health and CMV-seropositive. The CDR3 runs from the conserved cysteine through the conserved F or W. D genes are given only for firm matches. Expanded clones get a size class; other rows say once, few or many, or leave the size out.

J	D	size	V	length	CDR3	DNA
TRBJ1-3	TRBD1	.	TRBV5-1	17	CASSLGWGQTSGNTIYF	TGCGCCAGCAGCCTTGGATGGGGACAGACCTCTGGAAACACCATATATTTT
TRBJ1-5	.	.	TRBV12-5	14	CASGLSGSGQPQHF	TGTGCTAGTGGTTTGTCAGGGTCCGGGCAGCCCCAGCATTTT
TRBJ2-5	.	.	TRBV21-1	14	CASSNDRVGETQYF	TGTGCCAGCAGCAACGACAGGGTGGGAGAGACCCAGTACTTC
TRBJ2-7	.	.	TRBV6-5	13	CASRDTLSYEQYF	TGTGCCAGCAGAGACACTCTCTCCTACGAGCAGTACTTC
TRBJ2-2	.	.	TRBV4-1	12	CASRQNTGELFF	TGCGCCAGCAGACAGAACACCGGGGAGCTGTTTTTT
TRBJ1-5	.	few	TRBV2	13	CASTARADQPQHF	TGTGCCAGCACGGCCAGGGCGGATCAGCCCCAGCATTTT
TRBJ1-6	TRBD1	.	TRBV2	13	CASRGQVNSPLHF	TGTGCCAGCAGGGGACAGGTTAATTCACCCCTCCACTTT
TRBJ2-1	TRBD1	.	TRBV5-1	15	CASSFTGGLGNEQFF	TGCGCCAGCAGCTTTACAGGGGGCCTAGGCAATGAGCAGTTCTTC
TRBJ1-2	.	.	TRBV11-3	16	CASSLDGTRINYGYTF	TGTGCCAGCAGCTTAGACGGGACTAGGATTAACTATGGCTACACCTTC
TRBJ2-1	.	.	TRBV28	15	CASSLLGPSYNEQFF	TGTGCCAGCAGTCTACTCGGTCCTTCCTACAATGAGCAGTTCTTC
TRBJ1-5	TRBD1	.	TRBV6-6	16	CASSSYGTGGHQPQHF	TGTGCCAGCAGTTCATATGGGACAGGGGGTCATCAGCCCCAGCATTTT
TRBJ1-3	.	.	TRBV2	15	CASRSTFGTGNTIYF	TGTGCCAGCAGATCGACGTTCGGGACTGGAAACACCATATATTTT
TRBJ2-2	TRBD2	.	TRBV18	16	CASSPLGGGGTGELFF	TGTGCCAGCTCACCCTTGGGCGGCGGGGGCACCGGGGAGCTGTTTTTT
TRBJ2-5	.	.	TRBV10-1	13	CASSGTGQETQYF	TGCGCCAGCAGTGGAACAGGACAAGAGACCCAGTACTTC
TRBJ1-3	.	.	TRBV27	15	CASSLSAGYGNTIYF	TGTGCCAGCAGTTTATCTGCAGGGTACGGAAACACCATATATTTT
TRBJ2-1	TRBD2	few	TRBV10-3	16	CAIGPPASGGKYEQFF	TGTGCCATCGGACCCCCGGCTAGCGGGGGGAAGTATGAGCAGTTCTTC
TRBJ1-1	TRBD1	.	TRBV19	15	CASSIGARGTTEAFF	TGTGCCAGTAGTATAGGGGCCAGGGGGACCACTGAAGCTTTCTTT
TRBJ2-3	.	.	TRBV7-7	13	CASSPGSTDTQYF	TGTGCTAGCAGCCCAGGCAGCACAGATACGCAGTATTTT
TRBJ2-7	.	.	TRBV9	16	CASSEGGPGPNYEQYF	TGTGCCAGCAGCGAGGGAGGCCCAGGACCCAACTACGAGCAGTACTTC
TRBJ2-1	TRBD2	.	TRBV19	15	CASRQSGGTYNEQFF	TGTGCCAGTAGGCAGAGCGGGGGCACCTACAATGAGCAGTTCTTC
TRBJ1-4	.	.	TRBV30	15	CAWSVELQANEKLFF	TGTGCCTGGAGTGTTGAACTCCAGGCTAATGAAAAACTGTTTTTT
TRBJ2-3	.	.	TRBV29-1	16	CSVEEAARTSTDTQYF	TGCAGCGTTGAAGAGGCAGCGAGAACTAGCACAGATACGCAGTATTTT
TRBJ2-7	TRBD2	.	TRBV6-1	15	CASSEVGGGSYEQYF	TGTGCCAGCAGTGAAGTGGGGGGGGGCTCCTACGAGCAGTACTTC
TRBJ2-5	TRBD1	.	TRBV10-2	14	CASIKTGLWETQYF	TGCGCCAGCATCAAGACAGGGCTTTGGGAGACCCAGTACTTC
TRBJ2-6	TRBD1	.	TRBV5-1	17	CASSAGQGLAGANVLTF	TGCGCCAGCAGCGCCGGACAGGGGTTAGCTGGGGCCAACGTCCTGACTTTC